This T cell receptor (beta chain) was captured in a study of blood T cell repertoires in COVID-19. Study summary: The study drew acute and convalescent COVID-19 samples from the United States, Italy and Spain.

With V trimmed by 0 bases and J by 8 bases, 4 bases remained unmatched. This CDR3 is 15 amino acids long. Germline lookup yields CDR1 SGHTA and CDR2 FQGTGA. Clinical history reported by participants formed the basis on which cohorts were assigned. Those designated as exposed participants met a COVID-19 case within 2 weeks before study entry. Original processing methods: Nucleated cell number was recorded as an estimate derived from reference gene primer amplification. This table comes from immunoSEQ multiplex PCR, and its TCRdb copy is limited to in-frame clones, with some not included. For V, J and clone size, that table is used; D and trimming come from the DNA. The sample lists approximately 250,000 clones, approximately 90% occurring once.

The receptor's source is a man in his forties who had been exposed to COVID-19. Material for sequencing was PBMCs or T cells enriched from blood (not recorded which). The genes are TRBV7-3 and TRBJ2-2; 9 positions agree with TRBD2. This CDR3 reads CASSLTLAGPGELFF. The CDR3 DNA reads TGTGCCAGCAGCTTAACCCTAGCGGGACCAGGGGAGCTGTTTTTT.